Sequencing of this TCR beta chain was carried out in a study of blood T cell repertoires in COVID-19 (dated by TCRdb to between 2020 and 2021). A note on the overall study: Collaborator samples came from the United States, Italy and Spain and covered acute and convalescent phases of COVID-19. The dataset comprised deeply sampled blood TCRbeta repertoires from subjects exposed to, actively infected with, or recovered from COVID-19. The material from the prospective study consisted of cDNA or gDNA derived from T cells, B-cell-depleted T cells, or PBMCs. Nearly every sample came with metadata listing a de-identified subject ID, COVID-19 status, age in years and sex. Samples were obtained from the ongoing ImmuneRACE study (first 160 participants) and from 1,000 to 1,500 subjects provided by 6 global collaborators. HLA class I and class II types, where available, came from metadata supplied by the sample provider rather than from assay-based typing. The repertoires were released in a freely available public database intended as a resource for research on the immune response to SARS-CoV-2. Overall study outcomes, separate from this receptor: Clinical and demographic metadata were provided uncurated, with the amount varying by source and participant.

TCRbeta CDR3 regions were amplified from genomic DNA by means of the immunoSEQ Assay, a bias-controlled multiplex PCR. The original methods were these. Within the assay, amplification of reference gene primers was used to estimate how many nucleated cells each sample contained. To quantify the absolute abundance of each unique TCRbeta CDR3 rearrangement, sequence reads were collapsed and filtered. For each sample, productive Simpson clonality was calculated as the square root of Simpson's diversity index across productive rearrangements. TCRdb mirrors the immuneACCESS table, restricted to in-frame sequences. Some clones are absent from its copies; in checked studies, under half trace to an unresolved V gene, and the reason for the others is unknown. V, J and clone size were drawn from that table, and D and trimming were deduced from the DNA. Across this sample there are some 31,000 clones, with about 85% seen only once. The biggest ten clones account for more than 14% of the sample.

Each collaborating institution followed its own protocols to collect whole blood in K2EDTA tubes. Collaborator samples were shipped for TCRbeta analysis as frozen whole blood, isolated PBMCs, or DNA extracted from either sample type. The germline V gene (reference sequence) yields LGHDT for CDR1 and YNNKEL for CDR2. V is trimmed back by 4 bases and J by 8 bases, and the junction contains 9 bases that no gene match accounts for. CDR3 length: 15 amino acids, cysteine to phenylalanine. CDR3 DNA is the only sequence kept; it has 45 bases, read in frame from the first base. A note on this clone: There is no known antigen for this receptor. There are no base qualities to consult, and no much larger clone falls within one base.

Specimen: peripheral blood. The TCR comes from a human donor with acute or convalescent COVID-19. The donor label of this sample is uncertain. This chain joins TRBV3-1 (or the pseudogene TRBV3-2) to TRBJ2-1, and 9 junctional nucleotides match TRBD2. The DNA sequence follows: TGTGCCAGCAGCCCCGGGGTAGCGGGGGTCGATGAGCAGTTCTTC. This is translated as CASSPGVAGVDEQFF.